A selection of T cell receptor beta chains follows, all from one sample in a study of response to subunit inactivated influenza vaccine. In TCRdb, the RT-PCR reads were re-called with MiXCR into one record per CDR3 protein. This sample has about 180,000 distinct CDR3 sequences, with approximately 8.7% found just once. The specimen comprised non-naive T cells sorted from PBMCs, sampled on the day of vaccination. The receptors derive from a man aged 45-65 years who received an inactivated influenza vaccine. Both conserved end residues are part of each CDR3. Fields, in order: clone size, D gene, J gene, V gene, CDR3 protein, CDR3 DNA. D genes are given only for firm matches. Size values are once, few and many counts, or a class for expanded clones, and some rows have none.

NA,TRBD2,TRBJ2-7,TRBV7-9,CASSLAVGGAYEQYF,TGTGCCAGCAGCTTAGCGGTCGGGGGGGCCTACGAGCAGTACTTC
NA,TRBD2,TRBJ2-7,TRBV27,CASSLKGGVPFYEQYF,TGTGCCAGCAGTTTAAAGGGAGGGGTTCCCTTCTACGAGCAGTACTTC
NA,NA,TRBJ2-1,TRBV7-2,CASSTAYNEQFF,TGTGCCAGCAGCACCGCCTACAATGAGCAGTTCTTC
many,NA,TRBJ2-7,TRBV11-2,CASSLVDDSSYEQYF,TGTGCCAGCAGCTTAGTGGACGATAGCTCCTACGAGCAGTACTTC
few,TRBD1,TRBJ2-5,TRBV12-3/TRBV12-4,CASSPDRIQETQYF,TGTGCCAGCAGCCCGGACAGGATCCAAGAGACCCAGTACTTC
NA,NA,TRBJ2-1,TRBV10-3,CAISESGRDGEQFF,TGTGCCATCAGTGAGTCTGGACGGGACGGTGAGCAGTTCTTC
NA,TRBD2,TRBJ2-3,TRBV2,CASSLILAGRTDTQYF,TGTGCCAGCAGTTTAATACTAGCGGGACGCACAGATACGCAGTATTTT
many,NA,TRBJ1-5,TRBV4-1,CASSQVLGASNQPQHF,TGCGCCAGCAGCCAAGTCCTGGGGGCAAGCAATCAGCCCCAGCATTTT
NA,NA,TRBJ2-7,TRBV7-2,CASSFSGPTEQHF,TGTGCCAGCAGCTTTTCCGGCCCAACCGAGCAGCACTTC
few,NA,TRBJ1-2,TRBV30,CAWRVSGSYGYTF,TGTGCCTGGAGGGTGAGCGGATCCTATGGCTACACCTTC
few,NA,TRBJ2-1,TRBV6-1,CASRGMVGDNEQFF,TGTGCCAGCAGGGGCATGGTAGGGGACAATGAGCAGTTCTTC
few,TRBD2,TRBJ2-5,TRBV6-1,CASRQLAGFETQYF,TGTGCCAGCAGGCAACTAGCGGGATTTGAGACCCAGTACTTC
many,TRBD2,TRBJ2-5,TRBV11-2,CASSLGGSPGLAETQYF,TGTGCCAGCAGCTTAGGAGGGTCTCCGGGACTAGCGGAGACCCAGTACTTC
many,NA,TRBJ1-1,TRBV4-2,CASSQGPRNMNTEAFF,TGTGCCAGCAGCCAAGGTCCTCGAAACATGAACACTGAAGCTTTCTTT
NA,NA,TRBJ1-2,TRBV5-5,CASSLAGGRNYGYTF,TGTGCCAGCAGCTTGGCTGGAGGGAGGAACTATGGCTACACCTTC
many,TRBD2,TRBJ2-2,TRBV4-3,CASSQVHAGEIGELFF,TGCGCCAGCAGCCAGGTTCACGCGGGGGAGATCGGGGAGCTGTTTTTT